A single sample gave rise to the 26 T cell receptor beta chains below, sequenced in a study of cytomegalovirus exposure and HLA in healthy donors. 13 Jbeta primers and 60 Vbeta primers were used for the PCR. Generated by immunoSEQ multiplex PCR, the TCRdb table keeps only in-frame clones and is missing some. The sample records about 200,000 clones, 70% to 80% being singletons. The sequenced sample was PBMCs. All receptors come from a male donor in good health and CMV-seropositive.

This rearrangement joins TRBV6-5 to TRBJ1-6; a weak D match, TRBD1 (5 bases). With 0 bases removed from V and 9 bases from J, the gap between germline ends came to 9 bases. This CDR3 is 14 amino acids long. Germline CDR1 and CDR2: MNHEY and SVGAGI. The chain's CDR3 is CASSYSGDSSPLHF. CDR3 coding DNA: TGTGCCAGCAGTTACTCAGGGGATAGTTCACCCCTCCACTTT.

Notes on this clone: Other DNA sequences from this sample encode an identical CDR3 as well. The V call is TRBV7-2, the J call TRBJ1-5, with TRBD1 identical over 7 bases. CDR1 and CDR2 (germline): SGHTA, FQGNSA. J gave up 7 bases and V 1 base, and 4 bases lay outside the gene matches. This CDR3 comprises 14 residues. The CDR3 loop is CASSLDRGSQPQHF. In DNA, the CDR3 is TGTGCCAGCAGCTTAGACAGGGGCAGCCAGCCCCAGCATTTT.

This chain links TRBV18 with TRBJ1-1; D possibly corresponds to TRBD1 (6 bases). This CDR3 spans 13 amino acids. Per the germline V gene, CDR1 is KGHSH and CDR2 is LQKENI. Trimming stripped 3 bases from V and 3 bases from J, with 8 bases between. CDR3 in DNA: TGTGCCAGCTCACCTTCAGGGGACACTGAAGCTTTCTTT. As protein: CASSPSGDTEAFF.

The chain employs TRBV7-3 and TRBJ1-2; D gene ambiguous. The V end was cut by 2 bases, the J end by 4 bases, with 11 bases between. CDR1 SGHTA and CDR2 FQGTGA come from the germline V gene. The CDR3 runs to 14 residues. The CDR3 region has the DNA TGTGCCAGCAGCTTAGGGAGTCCAAGCTATGGCTACACCTTC. This sequence encodes CASSLGSPSYGYTF.

The chain has TRBV5-1 and TRBJ2-2, with 11 positions matching TRBD2. The CDR3 length is 17 residues. Germline CDR1 is SGHRS and CDR2 is YFSETQ. V lost 2 bases and J lost 5; bases outside the gene matches: 8. The CDR3 sequence is CASSLQLAGADTGELFF. In nucleotides, the CDR3 is TGCGCCAGCAGCTTACAACTAGCGGGAGCCGATACCGGGGAGCTGTTTTTT.

This sequence joins TRBV5-1 and TRBJ1-2, with D unresolved. Germline assignment: CDR1 SGHRS and CDR2 YFSETQ. This CDR3 comprises 17 residues. V was pared by 0 bases and J by 7 bases, with 22 bases between. CDR3 amino acids: CASSLAWGGELAGGYTF. Written as DNA, the CDR3 is TGCGCCAGCAGCTTGGCCTGGGGTGGGGAGCTCGCCGGTGGCTACACCTTC.

The chain employs TRBV4-3 and TRBJ1-2; no firm D call. The germline V gene encodes CDR1 LGHNA and CDR2 YSLEER. V was trimmed by 0 bases and J by 4 bases, leaving 12 bases between them. This CDR3 is 15 amino acids long. This chain's CDR3 is CASSQDEREPYGYTF. For the CDR3, the DNA is TGCGCCAGCAGCCAAGATGAAAGAGAGCCCTATGGCTACACCTTC.

This clone has more than one count but fewer than ten. The CDR3 region is CAWSRTEHGYTF. DNA of the CDR3: TGTGCCTGGAGTCGGACAGAGCATGGCTACACCTTC. The chain uses TRBV30 and TRBJ1-2, with D tentatively TRBD1 (6 bases). Deletions cut 2 bases from V and 6 bases from J, with 10 bases between. Germline V lookup: CDR1 GTSNPN, CDR2 SVGIG (reference sequence). The CDR3 covers 12 residues.

V is TRBV27 and J is TRBJ1-2; no reliable D call. The CDR3 has 13 amino acids. From germline, CDR1 is MNHEY and CDR2 SMNVEV (reference sequence). Trimming removed 8 bases from V and 7 bases from J, with 17 bases in between. The CDR3 loop is CASASILLVGYTF. The CDR3 DNA reads TGTGCCAGCGCCTCCATACTGCTAGTTGGCTACACCTTC.

The J gene is TRBJ2-7, the V gene TRBV5-6; 9 nucleotides align to TRBD1. With V trimmed by 4 bases and J by 3 bases, 8 bases remained unmatched. Germline loops: CDR1 SGHDT, CDR2 YYEEEE. CDR3 length equals 15 residues. The CDR3: CASSGGTGTLYEQYF. In nucleotides, the CDR3 is TGTGCCAGCAGCGGAGGGACAGGGACCCTCTACGAGCAGTACTTC.

Turning to this clone: This CDR3 is missing its conserved last phenylalanine or tryptophan, likely due to a read error. The limits of the CDR3 on the DNA are not certain, so only TCRdb's listed CDR3 is given. V is TRBV20-1 and J is TRBJ2-3; the table assigns TRBD1, which was not confirmed against the DNA. The CDR3 has 11 amino acids, counting both end residues. Germline lookup yields CDR1 DFQATT and CDR2 SNEGSKA (reference sequence). The CDR3 loop reads CSASPTRGVKV.

This clone was detected only once. The chain uses TRBV11-2 and TRBJ2-5, with D unclear. Judging by the DNA end, TRBJ2-7 fits better; the J call may be wrong. The CDR3 sequence is 11 residues long. The germline V gene encodes CDR1 SGHAT and CDR2 FQNNGV. The chain's CDR3 is CASSFPNEQYF. In nucleotides, the CDR3 is TGTGCCAGCAGCTTCCCGAACGAGCAGTACTTC.

The chain couples TRBV7-8 to TRBJ1-3, with 11 bases lining up with TRBD1. CDR3 length: 21 residues. V gave up 3 bases and J gave up 2 bases; unmatched junction bases: 18. Germline CDR1 is SGHVS and CDR2 is FQNEAQ. The CDR3 DNA reads TGTGCCAGCAGCTTCTCTCTGCGACCGGGACAGGGGGAAGAGGCTGGAAACACCATATATTTT. Its protein product is CASSFSLRPGQGEEAGNTIYF.

The chain links TRBV10-3 to TRBJ1-4, with no clear D. CDR3 length: 15 residues. Germline V gene data show CDR1 as ENHRY and CDR2 as SYGVKD. Trimming stripped 6 bases from V and 6 bases from J, with 17 bases between. The CDR3 DNA follows: TGTGCCATCAGCCCCCTCCCGGTGTCGGATGAAAAACTGTTTTTT. Residues: CAISPLPVSDEKLFF.

V is TRBV4-3 and J is TRBJ2-7; perhaps TRBD2 as D (5 bases). V lost 1 base to trimming and J lost 2 bases, with 12 bases between them. CDR1 LGHNA and CDR2 YSLEER come from the germline V gene. CDR3 length: 15 residues. The CDR3 DNA is TGCGCCAGCAGCCAAGTGGGTAGCGCCACCTACGAGCAGTACTTC. This codes for CASSQVGSATYEQYF.

The CDR3: CASSVSGGPRTDTQYF. Here the CDR3 DNA reads TGTGCCAGCAGTGTCTCGGGAGGGCCGCGCACAGATACGCAGTATTTT. The chain carries TRBV28 and TRBJ2-3; TRBD2 matches 8 bases. Germline V gene lookup returns CDR1 MDHEN and CDR2 SYDVKM. The CDR3 is made up of 16 amino acids. Unmatched junction bases numbered 8, after V lost 5 bases and J lost 1 base.

The chain links TRBV11-2 to TRBJ1-1, with 8 bases that match TRBD1. The J segment lost 6 bases and the V segment lost 8 bases, leaving 11 bases of the junction unmatched. Per germline, CDR1 SGHAT and CDR2 FQNNGV. There are 14 residues in the CDR3. CDR3 nucleotide sequence: TGTGCCAGCGGTTTGGTCAGGGGGCGGTCTGAAGCTTTCTTT. This encodes CASGLVRGRSEAFF.

In its sample, this clone was seen a few times. This chain connects TRBV9 to TRBJ2-1, with D possibly being TRBD2 (6 bases). CDR1 is SGDLS, CDR2 YYNGEE, per germline. The CDR3 is made up of 17 amino acids. Trimming took 4 bases from V and 4 from J, leaving 21 bases between them. CDR3: CASSLQASAREYNEQFF. The CDR3 DNA reads as TGTGCCAGCAGCCTTCAGGCTAGCGCGAGGGAGTACAATGAGCAGTTCTTC. Full variable domain (outside the CDR3, taken from reference TRBV9 and TRBJ2-1): DSGVTQTPKHLITATGQRVTLRCSPRSGDLSVYWYQQSLDQGLQFLIQYYNGEERAKGNILERFSAQQFPDLHSELNLSSLELGDSALYFCASSLQASAREYNEQFFGPGTRLTVL.

V usage is TRBV27 and J usage is TRBJ1-2; tentatively, D is TRBD1 (5 bases). The CDR3 loop spans 18 amino acids. Germline V gene lookup returns CDR1 MNHEY and CDR2 SMNVEV (reference sequence). Trimming shortened V by 0 bases and J by 6 bases, and 23 bases separated the two germline ends. The CDR3, as DNA: TGTGCCAGCAGTTTATCGCGGGGGACTTCCCACGTTTCTAATGGCTACACCTTC. This gives the protein CASSLSRGTSHVSNGYTF.

About this clone: Other DNA variants within this sample encode the same CDR3. The CDR3 here is CASSLAGVRGTDTQYF. The DNA for the CDR3 is TGTGCCAGCAGCTTGGCGGGGGTCCGGGGGACAGATACGCAGTATTTT. The chain couples TRBV5-4 to TRBJ2-3; D might be TRBD2 (6 bases). The germline V gene has CDR1 SGHNT and CDR2 YYREEE (reference sequence). The CDR3 length is 16 residues. V dropped 0 bases and J dropped 3 bases, with 14 bases sitting between them.

This clone has just a few counts. The chain links TRBV19 to TRBJ1-4, with D unclear. V dropped 4 bases and J dropped 0 bases, with 12 bases sitting between them. The length of the CDR3 is 16 residues. Germline-derived CDR1 and CDR2 are LNHDA and SQIVND (reference sequence). In DNA, the CDR3 is TGTGCCAGTAGTAGAGGGAGGGAAACAACTAATGAAAAACTGTTTTTT. Translation: CASSRGRETTNEKLFF.

This chain's CDR3 is CASRQAGGQKETQYF. The CDR3 DNA reads as TGCGCCAGCAGGCAAGCGGGAGGGCAGAAAGAGACCCAGTACTTC. The rearrangement joins TRBV5-1 to TRBJ2-5; 10 nucleotides line up with TRBD2. The CDR3 loop spans 15 amino acids. V lost 5 bases and J lost 3; bases outside the gene matches: 7. The germline gives CDR1 SGHRS, CDR2 YFSETQ.

V usage is TRBV30 and J usage is TRBJ2-1, with 12 bases that match TRBD2. The CDR3 totals 14 residues. Per germline, CDR1 GTSNPN and CDR2 SVGIG (reference sequence). Germline trimming cut 1 base from V and 13 bases from J; bases unmatched to any gene: 8. CDR3 in amino acids: CAWSARTSGMPQFF. The CDR3 coding sequence is TGTGCCTGGAGTGCAAGGACTAGCGGGATGCCCCAGTTCTTC.

The chain has TRBV11-2 and TRBJ2-7; a weak D match, TRBD1 (6 bases). V was pared by 7 bases and J by 2 bases, with 15 bases between. CDR3 length: 14 residues. Per the germline V gene, CDR1 is SGHAT and CDR2 is FQNNGV. The CDR3 DNA reads as TGTGCCAGCAAGGCGGAGTGGGACACCTACGAGCAGTACTTC. As protein: CASKAEWDTYEQYF.

CDR3 DNA: TGTGCCAGCAGCTCCACAGGGTTAGACTACTATGGCTACACCTTC. This encodes CASSSTGLDYYGYTF. J is TRBJ1-2 and V is TRBV7-2; D possibly corresponds to TRBD1 (6 bases). From germline, CDR1 is SGHTA and CDR2 FQGNSA. Deletions cut 4 bases from V and 3 bases from J, with 15 bases between. CDR3 length equals 15 residues.

The chain couples TRBV9 to TRBJ1-2, with 9 positions matching TRBD1. With V trimmed by 1 base and J by 2 bases, 6 bases remained unmatched. The CDR3 totals 16 residues. Germline lookup yields CDR1 SGDLS and CDR2 YYNGEE. CDR3 in DNA: TGTGCCAGCAGCGTACGCCCGGGACAGGGCAACTATGGCTACACCTTC. Translation gives CASSVRPGQGNYGYTF. Filled out from reference TRBV9 and TRBJ1-2, the complete variable domain reads DSGVTQTPKHLITATGQRVTLRCSPRSGDLSVYWYQQSLDQGLQFLIQYYNGEERAKGNILERFSAQQFPDLHSELNLSSLELGDSALYFCASSVRPGQGNYGYTFGSGTRLTVV.